This TCR beta chain was captured in a study of preoperative IRX-2 immunotherapy in early breast cancer. TCRdb's table, derived via immunoSEQ multiplex PCR, lists solely in-frame clones and lacks some. The data contain fewer than 70,000 clones, roughly 94% of them seen just once; the ten biggest clones take up around 1.5%. Germline-derived CDR1 and CDR2 are SGHKS and YYEKEE (reference sequence). Trimming removed 0 bases at V and 4 bases at J, with 16 bases between. The CDR3 is made up of 16 amino acids. Treatment: preoperative locoregional IRX-2 cytokine immunotherapy. This phase Ib study tested locoregional IRX-2 cytokine immunotherapy given before surgery.

The chain has TRBV5-5 and TRBJ1-2, with D tentatively TRBD1 (6 bases). This TCR derives from a human donor with breast cancer. The sample was gathered from a patient treated with IRX-2 immunotherapy. The CDR3 protein is CASSLGGASPFYGYTF. CDR3 nucleotide sequence: TGTGCCAGCAGCTTGGGGGGGGCGTCCCCCTTCTATGGCTACACCTTC.